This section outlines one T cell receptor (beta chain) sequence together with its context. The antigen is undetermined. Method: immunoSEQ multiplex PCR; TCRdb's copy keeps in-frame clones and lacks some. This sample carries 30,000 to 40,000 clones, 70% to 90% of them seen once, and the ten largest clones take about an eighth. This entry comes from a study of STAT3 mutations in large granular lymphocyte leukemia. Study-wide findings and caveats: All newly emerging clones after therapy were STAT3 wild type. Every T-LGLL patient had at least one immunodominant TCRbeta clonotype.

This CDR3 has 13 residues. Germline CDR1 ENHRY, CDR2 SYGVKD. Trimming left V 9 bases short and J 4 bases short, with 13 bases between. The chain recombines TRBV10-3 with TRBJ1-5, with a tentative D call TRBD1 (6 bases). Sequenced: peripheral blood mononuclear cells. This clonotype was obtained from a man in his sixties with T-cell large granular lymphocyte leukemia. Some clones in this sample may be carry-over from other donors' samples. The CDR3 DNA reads TGTGCCATTGGGCAGGACAGAAATCAGCCCCAGCATTTT. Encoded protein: CAIGQDRNQPQHF.